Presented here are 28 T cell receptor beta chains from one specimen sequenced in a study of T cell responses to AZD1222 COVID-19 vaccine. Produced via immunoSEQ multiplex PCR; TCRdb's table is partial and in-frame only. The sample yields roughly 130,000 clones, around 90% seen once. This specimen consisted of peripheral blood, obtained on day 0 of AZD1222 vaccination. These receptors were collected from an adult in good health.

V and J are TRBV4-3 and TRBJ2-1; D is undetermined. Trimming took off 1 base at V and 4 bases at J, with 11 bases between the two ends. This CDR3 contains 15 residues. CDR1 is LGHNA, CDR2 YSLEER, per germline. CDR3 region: CASSQARTSYNEQFF. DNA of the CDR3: TGCGCCAGCAGCCAAGCTAGGACCTCATACAATGAGCAGTTCTTC.

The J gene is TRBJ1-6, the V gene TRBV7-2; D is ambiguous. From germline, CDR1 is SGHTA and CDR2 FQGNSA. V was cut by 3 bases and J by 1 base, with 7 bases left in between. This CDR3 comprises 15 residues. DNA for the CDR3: TGTGCCAGCAGCTTCTCTCGGTCCTATAATTCACCCCTCCACTTT. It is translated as CASSFSRSYNSPLHF.

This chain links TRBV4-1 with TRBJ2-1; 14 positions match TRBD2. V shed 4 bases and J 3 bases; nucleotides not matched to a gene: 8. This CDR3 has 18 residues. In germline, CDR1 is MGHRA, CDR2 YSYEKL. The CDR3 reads CASSPLGLAGGYYNEQFF. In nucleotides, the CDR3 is TGCGCCAGCAGCCCGTTAGGACTAGCGGGAGGCTACTACAATGAGCAGTTCTTC.

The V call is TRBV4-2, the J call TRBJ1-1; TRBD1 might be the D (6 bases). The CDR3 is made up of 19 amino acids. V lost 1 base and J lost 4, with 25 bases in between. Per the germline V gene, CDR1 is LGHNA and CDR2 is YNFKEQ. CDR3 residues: CASSQGSVFGPLGATEAFF. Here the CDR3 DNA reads TGTGCCAGCAGCCAAGGATCGGTGTTTGGGCCCTTGGGGGCCACTGAAGCTTTCTTT.

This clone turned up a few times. The CDR3 nucleotides are TGTGCCAGCAGCTTGAGGGCTGGCTGGCCGAACAATGAGCAGTTCTTC. It specifies CASSLRAGWPNNEQFF. The gene calls are TRBV5-7 and TRBJ2-1; D ambiguous. TRBV5-7 is placed among ORFs of uncertain function. This CDR3 has 16 amino acids. The V end was cut by 1 base, the J end by 5 bases, with 16 bases between.

CDR3 in amino acids: CASSAQDGRNQPQHF. CDR3 DNA sequence: TGTGCCAGCAGCGCCCAGGACGGACGCAATCAGCCCCAGCATTTT. This chain uses TRBV9 with TRBJ1-5; D is undetermined. Per germline, CDR1 SGDLS and CDR2 YYNGEE. V was trimmed by 3 bases and J by 2 bases, leaving 12 bases between them. The CDR3 is 15 residues long.

CDR3 in amino acids: CASSPGMRQGRETQYF. The CDR3 DNA is TGTGCCAGCTCACCAGGAATGAGACAGGGGAGAGAGACCCAGTACTTC. The chain recombines TRBV18 with TRBJ2-5; 8 nucleotides match TRBD1. Germline CDR1 is KGHSH and CDR2 is LQKENI. With 2 bases clipped from V and 4 bases from J, the junction kept 9 bases outside the gene matches. CDR3 length: 16 residues.

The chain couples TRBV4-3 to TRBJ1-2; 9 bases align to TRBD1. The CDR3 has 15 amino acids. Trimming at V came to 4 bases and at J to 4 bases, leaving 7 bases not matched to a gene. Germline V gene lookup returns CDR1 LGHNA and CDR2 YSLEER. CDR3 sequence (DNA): TGCGCCAGCAGCCCCGGGACAGGGAGTGTCTATGGCTACACCTTC. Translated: CASSPGTGSVYGYTF.

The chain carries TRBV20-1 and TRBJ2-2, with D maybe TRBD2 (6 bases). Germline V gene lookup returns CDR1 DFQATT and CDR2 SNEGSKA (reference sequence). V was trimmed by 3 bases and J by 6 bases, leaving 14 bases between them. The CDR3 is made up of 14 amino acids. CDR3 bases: TGCAGTGCTAGTCTGGGGACGGGGGCCGGGGAGCTGTTTTTT. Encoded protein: CSASLGTGAGELFF.

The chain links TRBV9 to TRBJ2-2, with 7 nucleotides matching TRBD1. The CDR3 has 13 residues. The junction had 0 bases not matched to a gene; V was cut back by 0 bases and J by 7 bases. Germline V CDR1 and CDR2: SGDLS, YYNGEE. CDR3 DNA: TGTGCCAGCAGCGTAGCAGGGGGCGGGGAGCTGTTTTTT. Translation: CASSVAGGGELFF.

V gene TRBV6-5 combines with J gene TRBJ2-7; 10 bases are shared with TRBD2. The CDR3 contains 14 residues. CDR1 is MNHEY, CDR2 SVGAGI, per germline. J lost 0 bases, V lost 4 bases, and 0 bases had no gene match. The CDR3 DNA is TGTGCCAGCAGTTCTAGCGGGAGCTCCTACGAGCAGTACTTC. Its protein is CASSSSGSSYEQYF.

The CDR3 region has the DNA TGTGCCAGCAGTACCGGGACAGCCTCTGGAAACACCATATATTTT. Translating gives CASSTGTASGNTIYF. The genes are TRBV6-5 and TRBJ1-3, with 7 bases matching TRBD1. The germline CDR1 and CDR2 sequences are MNHEY and SVGAGI. Unmatched junction bases numbered 4, after V lost 5 bases and J lost 0 bases. This CDR3 is built from 15 residues.

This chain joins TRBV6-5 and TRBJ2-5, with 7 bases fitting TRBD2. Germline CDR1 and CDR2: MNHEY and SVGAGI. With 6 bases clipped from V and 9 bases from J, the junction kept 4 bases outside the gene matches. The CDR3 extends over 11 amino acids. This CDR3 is CASRAGRAQYF. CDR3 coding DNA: TGTGCCAGCAGGGCGGGGAGGGCCCAGTACTTC.

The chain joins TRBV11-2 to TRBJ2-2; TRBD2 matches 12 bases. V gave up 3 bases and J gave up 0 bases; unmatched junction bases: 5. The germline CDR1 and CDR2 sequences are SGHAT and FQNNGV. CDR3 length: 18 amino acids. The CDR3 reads CASSFRLAGASNTGELFF. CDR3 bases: TGTGCCAGCAGCTTCCGACTAGCGGGAGCCTCGAACACCGGGGAGCTGTTTTTT. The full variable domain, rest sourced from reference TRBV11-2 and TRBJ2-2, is EAGVAQSPRYKIIEKRQSVAFWCNPISGHATLYWYQQILGQGPKLLIQFQNNGVVDDSQLPKDRFSAERLKGVDSTLKIQPAKLEDSAVYLCASSFRLAGASNTGELFFGEGSRLTVL.

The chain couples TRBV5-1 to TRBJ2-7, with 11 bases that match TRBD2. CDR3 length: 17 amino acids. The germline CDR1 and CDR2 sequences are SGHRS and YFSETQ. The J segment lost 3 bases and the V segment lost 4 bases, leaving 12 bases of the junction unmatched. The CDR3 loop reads CASSPGTSGSLIYEQYF. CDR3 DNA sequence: TGCGCCAGCAGCCCCGGTACTAGCGGGAGTTTAATCTACGAGCAGTACTTC.

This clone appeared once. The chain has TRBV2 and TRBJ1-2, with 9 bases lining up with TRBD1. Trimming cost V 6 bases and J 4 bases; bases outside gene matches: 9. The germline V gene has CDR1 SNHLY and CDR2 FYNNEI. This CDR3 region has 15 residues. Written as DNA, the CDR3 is TGTGCCAGCAGAGGACAGGGGTTCAGTGCCTATGGCTACACCTTC. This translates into CASRGQGFSAYGYTF. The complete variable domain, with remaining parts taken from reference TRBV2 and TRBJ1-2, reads EPEVTQTPSHQVTQMGQEVILRCVPISNHLYFYWYRQILGQKVEFLVSFYNNEISEKSEIFDDQFSVERPDGSNFTLKIRSTKLEDSAMYFCASRGQGFSAYGYTFGSGTRLTVV.

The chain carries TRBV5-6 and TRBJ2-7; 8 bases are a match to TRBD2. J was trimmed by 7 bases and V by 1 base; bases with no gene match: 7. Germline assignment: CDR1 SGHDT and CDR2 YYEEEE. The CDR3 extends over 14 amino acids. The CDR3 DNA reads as TGTGCCAGCAGCTTGAATCTAGCGGGTGGGGAGCAGTACTTC. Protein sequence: CASSLNLAGGEQYF.

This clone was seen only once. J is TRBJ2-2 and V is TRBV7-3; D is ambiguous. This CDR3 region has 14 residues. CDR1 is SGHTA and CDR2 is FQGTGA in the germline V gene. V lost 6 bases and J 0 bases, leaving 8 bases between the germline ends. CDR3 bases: TGTGCCAGCAGACCCCACGCGAACACCGGGGAGCTGTTTTTT. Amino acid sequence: CASRPHANTGELFF.

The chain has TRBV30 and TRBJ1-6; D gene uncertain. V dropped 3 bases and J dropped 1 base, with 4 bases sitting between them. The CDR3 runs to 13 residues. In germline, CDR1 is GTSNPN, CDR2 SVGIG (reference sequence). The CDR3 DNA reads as TGTGCCTGGAGGGATTCCTATAATTCACCCCTCCACTTT. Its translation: CAWRDSYNSPLHF.

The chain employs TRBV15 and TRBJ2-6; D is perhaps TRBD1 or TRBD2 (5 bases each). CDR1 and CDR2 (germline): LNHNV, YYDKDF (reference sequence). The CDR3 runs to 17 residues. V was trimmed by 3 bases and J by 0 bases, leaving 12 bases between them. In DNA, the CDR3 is TGTGCCACCAGCAGGGCCGGGACGGCCTCTGGGGCCAACGTCCTGACTTTC. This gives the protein CATSRAGTASGANVLTF.

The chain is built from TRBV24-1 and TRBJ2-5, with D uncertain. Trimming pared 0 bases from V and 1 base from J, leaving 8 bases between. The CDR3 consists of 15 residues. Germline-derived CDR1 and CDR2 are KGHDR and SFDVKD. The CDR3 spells CATSDLRGSQETQYF. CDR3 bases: TGTGCCACCAGTGATTTGCGTGGCAGCCAAGAGACCCAGTACTTC.

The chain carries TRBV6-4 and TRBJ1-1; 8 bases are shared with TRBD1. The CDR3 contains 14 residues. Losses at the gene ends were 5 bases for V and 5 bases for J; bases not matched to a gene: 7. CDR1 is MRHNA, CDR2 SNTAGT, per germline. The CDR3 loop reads CASSPDRGGTEAFF. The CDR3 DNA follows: TGTGCCAGCAGTCCCGACAGGGGAGGGACTGAAGCTTTCTTT.

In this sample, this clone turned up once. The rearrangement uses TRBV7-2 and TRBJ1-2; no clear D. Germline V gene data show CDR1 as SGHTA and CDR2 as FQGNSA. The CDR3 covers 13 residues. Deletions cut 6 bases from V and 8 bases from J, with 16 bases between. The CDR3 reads CASSGTAGGGYTF. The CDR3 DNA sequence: TGTGCCAGCAGTGGTACAGCCGGTGGAGGCTACACCTTC.

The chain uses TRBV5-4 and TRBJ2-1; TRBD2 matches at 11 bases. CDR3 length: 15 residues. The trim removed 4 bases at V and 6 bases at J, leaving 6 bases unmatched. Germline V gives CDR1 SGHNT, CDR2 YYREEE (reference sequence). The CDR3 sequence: CASSIAGGPINEQFF. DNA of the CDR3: TGTGCCAGCAGCATAGCGGGAGGGCCAATCAATGAGCAGTTCTTC.

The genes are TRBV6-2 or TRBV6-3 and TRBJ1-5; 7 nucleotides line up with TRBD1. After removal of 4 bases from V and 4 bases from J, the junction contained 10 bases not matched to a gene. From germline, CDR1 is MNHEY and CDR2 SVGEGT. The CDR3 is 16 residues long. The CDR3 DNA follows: TGTGCCAGCAGTTTGGTAGGGGGCGAGTCTAATCAGCCCCAGCATTTT. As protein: CASSLVGGESNQPQHF.

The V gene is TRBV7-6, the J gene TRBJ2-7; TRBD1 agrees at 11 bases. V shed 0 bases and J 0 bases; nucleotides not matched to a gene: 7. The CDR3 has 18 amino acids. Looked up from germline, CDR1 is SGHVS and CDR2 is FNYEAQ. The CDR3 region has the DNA TGTGCCAGCAGCTTAGCCCCCCCGGACAGGGGGCTCTCCTACGAGCAGTACTTC. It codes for CASSLAPPDRGLSYEQYF.

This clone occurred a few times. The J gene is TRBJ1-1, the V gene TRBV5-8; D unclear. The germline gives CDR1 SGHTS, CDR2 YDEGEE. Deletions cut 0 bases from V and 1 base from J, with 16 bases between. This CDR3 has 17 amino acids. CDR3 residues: CASSLEVGYTGNTEAFF. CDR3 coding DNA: TGTGCCAGCAGCTTGGAAGTGGGTTATACGGGGAACACTGAAGCTTTCTTT.

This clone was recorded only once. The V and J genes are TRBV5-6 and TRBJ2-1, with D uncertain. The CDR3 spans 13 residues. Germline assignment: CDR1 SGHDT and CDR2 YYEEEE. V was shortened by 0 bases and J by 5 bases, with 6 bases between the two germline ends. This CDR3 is CASSLAGHNEQFF. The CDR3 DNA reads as TGTGCCAGCAGCTTGGCTGGACACAATGAGCAGTTCTTC.